This TCR beta chain was captured in a study of cytomegalovirus exposure and HLA in healthy donors. The study ran its PCR with 60 Vbeta and 13 Jbeta primers. Profiled with immunoSEQ multiplex PCR; TCRdb holds only in-frame clones, not every one. The data hold 100,000 to 150,000 clones, with 8.5% to 10% observed a single time. Whole-study findings and limits: Listed as cytomegalovirus-associated were 150 or so TCR beta chains. Earlier analysis yielded a pattern in which most TCR beta V segments were productive about 90% or about 30% of the time. In a later analysis, TCR beta V- and J-gene trimming showed a link to a missense DCLRE1C variant.

From germline, CDR1 is LNHDA and CDR2 SQIVND (reference sequence). The CDR3 is 14 amino acids. V was cut by 5 bases and J by 0 bases, with 8 bases left in between. In the case of this clone: Its antigen is currently unknown.

The source is a man aged 35-49 years in good health and CMV-seronegative. The gene calls are TRBV19 and TRBJ1-5, with D perhaps TRBD1 (5 bases). Sequencing used PBMCs. CDR3 loop: CASSYRHSNQPQHF. DNA of the CDR3: TGTGCCAGTAGTTACAGGCATAGCAATCAGCCCCAGCATTTT.